Here is one TCR beta chain with its context. This specimen belongs to a study of blood T cell repertoires in COVID-19. About the research overall: The origin of the acute and convalescent COVID-19 samples was the United States, Italy and Spain.

Original processing methods: Amplification with reference gene primers provided the estimates of nucleated cell counts. The method was immunoSEQ multiplex PCR; TCRdb's version includes in-frame clones alone and lacks a portion of them. That table supplies the V and J calls and clone size; D and trimming were determined from the DNA. Of 250,000 to 300,000 clones listed, approximately 86% are singletons. The CDR3 loop spans 15 amino acids. The V gene's germline CDR1 is LNHDA and CDR2 SQIVND (reference sequence). Trimming stripped 4 bases from V and 4 bases from J, with 11 bases between. Seattle's enrolled individuals joined amid active infection and were then monitored longitudinally.

The gene calls are TRBV19 and TRBJ2-6; a possible D gene is TRBD1 (5 bases). Sequencing input: peripheral blood. This sequence was found in a woman in her seventies with COVID-19, enrolled during active disease. This CDR3 reads CASSSQGAGANVLTF. CDR3 bases: TGTGCCAGTAGTAGCCAGGGTGCCGGGGCCAACGTCCTGACTTTC.